These T cell receptor beta chains were read from a single sample in a study of ipilimumab plus nivolumab after autologous stem cell transplantation. Here immunoSEQ multiplex PCR was the method, and the copy in TCRdb shows in-frame clones only, minus some. The data show around 21,000 clones, with 75% to 85% seen just once and 20% to 25% held by the top ten. Material: PBMCs, obtained in a trial of ipilimumab plus nivolumab as post-transplant consolidation. All receptors derive from a male donor with diffuse large B-cell lymphoma. Both conserved end residues are trimmed from each CDR3. Clone size, where shown, is once, few, many, or a class for clones that have expanded.

clone_size j_call v_call cdr3_aa
- TRBJ1-6 TRBV28 ASSSSRGYNSPLH
- TRBJ1-2 TRBV28 ASTSPLGGPFYGYT
- TRBJ1-5 TRBV4-1 ASSQGASTRGDQPQH
- TRBJ2-3 TRBV2 ASRPRLARDTQY
- TRBJ2-1 TRBV9 ASSEGTSGALYNEQF
- TRBJ2-3 TRBV5-4 ASSFDLAGGYGPDTQY
- TRBJ1-1 TRBV7-2 ASRTASSAGAF
- TRBJ2-5 TRBV10-1 ASSESPGPKETQY
- TRBJ2-5 TRBV5-5 ASSGGTGGPETQY
- TRBJ2-1 TRBV7-3 ASSSRGAGGPEQF
- TRBJ2-7 TRBV5-6 ASSRIDGAGSYEQY
- TRBJ2-7 TRBV4-2 ASSQTSGTGYEQY
- TRBJ2-7 TRBV19 ASRPGRYEQY
once TRBJ2-3 TRBV5-4 ASSHGQVTDTQY
- TRBJ1-2 TRBV7-2 ASSLRDRPLNT
- TRBJ1-5 TRBV2 ASSEQGGNQPQH
- TRBJ1-2 TRBV30 AWSLGDRLYGYT